The 16 T cell receptor beta chains in this list originate from one sample, sequenced in a study of beta chain features in type 1 diabetes. Sequencing targeted expressed TCRB transcripts, as all isolated RNA had been reverse transcribed. TCRdb's table, derived via immunoSEQ multiplex PCR, lists solely in-frame clones and lacks some. The top ten hold 0.035% to 0.045% of the sample, which has 500,000 to 850,000 clones, over 12% seen once. No antigens are known for them. General study points: Type 1 diabetes patients showed a moderate but significant shortening of TCRB CDR3s in all four CD4+ subsets.

Sequencing was performed on naive CD4+ T cells from blood. All receptors derive from a man aged 18-30 years with type 1 diabetes.

The gene calls are TRBV4-3 and TRBJ2-5; 9 nucleotides match TRBD2. Trimming removed 0 bases from V and 6 bases from J; junction bases left unmatched: 11. The CDR3 is 17 amino acids. The germline gives CDR1 LGHNA, CDR2 YSLEER. The chain's CDR3 is CASSQDVASGERQTQYF. The CDR3 DNA follows: TGCGCCAGCAGCCAAGATGTGGCTAGCGGGGAACGGCAGACCCAGTACTTC.

The chain combines TRBV4-1 with TRBJ1-3; no clear D gene. The germline V gene has CDR1 MGHRA and CDR2 YSYEKL. The CDR3 covers 15 residues. Between the trimmed V and J ends, which lost 5 bases and 1 base, there was a span of 12 bases. In nucleotides, the CDR3 is TGCGCCAGCAGCATCGCGGGAGGGTCTGGAAACACCATATATTTT. Translated: CASSIAGGSGNTIYF.

This clone was detected a few times. This chain uses TRBV21-1 with TRBJ2-5; the D call of TRBD1 is as the table states it, not checked on the DNA. TRBV21-1 corresponds to a pseudogene. The CDR3 contains 16 residues. In DNA, the CDR3 is TGTGCCAGCAGCATCATTGGTGTCAGGGATAAAGAGACCCAGTACTTC. It encodes CASSIIGVRDKETQYF.

The chain uses TRBV5-4 and TRBJ2-7; D is possibly TRBD2 (6 bases). The V gene lost 4 bases and the J gene lost 6 bases, with 20 bases spanning the gap. The CDR3 has 15 amino acids. Germline assignment: CDR1 SGHNT and CDR2 YYREEE (reference sequence). The CDR3 region is CASSQGGREASEQYF. DNA of the CDR3: TGTGCCAGCAGCCAGGGTGGAAGGGAGGCGTCCGAGCAGTACTTC.

The table lists this clone with a few counts. The rearrangement uses TRBV10-3 and TRBJ2-3, with D uncertain. The CDR3 is made up of 14 amino acids. V lost 0 bases to trimming and J lost 0 bases, with 4 bases between them. Germline lookup yields CDR1 ENHRY and CDR2 SYGVKD. The CDR3 coding sequence is TGTGCCATCAGTGAGTCTAAGAGCACAGATACGCAGTATTTT. This codes for CAISESKSTDTQYF.

The chain couples TRBV5-1 to TRBJ2-1, with 9 bases lining up with TRBD2. Germline CDR1 reads SGHRS; CDR2 reads YFSETQ. The CDR3 has 15 amino acids. With V trimmed by 4 bases and J by 10 bases, 12 bases remained unmatched. The CDR3 nucleotides read TGCGCCAGCAGCCCGGAGGCGGGAGGGCCTTGGGAGCAGTTCTTC. It yields the protein CASSPEAGGPWEQFF.

This clone has just a few counts. The rearrangement joins TRBV7-9 to TRBJ2-7; the D gene could be TRBD1 or TRBD2 (6 bases each). Trimming removed 4 bases from V and 4 bases from J, with 17 bases in between. CDR3 size: 15 residues. Per germline, CDR1 SEHNR and CDR2 FQNEAQ (reference sequence). CDR3 sequence (DNA): TGTGCCAGCAGCTCTACAGGGCGGCGGGATTACGAGCAGTACTTC. Protein product: CASSSTGRRDYEQYF.

This clone was observed a handful of times. This chain connects TRBV19 to TRBJ2-1, with a tentative D call TRBD2 (6 bases). Germline CDR1 is LNHDA and CDR2 is SQIVND (reference sequence). V gave up 3 bases and J gave up 10 bases, with 13 bases separating them. The CDR3 totals 13 residues. CDR3 nucleotides: TGTGCCAGTAGTATTCTCGGGAGAACCGAGCAGTTCTTC. It encodes CASSILGRTEQFF.

V usage is TRBV7-2 and J usage is TRBJ2-2; D is unresolved. CDR3 length equals 16 residues. CDR1 SGHTA and CDR2 FQGNSA come from the germline V gene. V lost 4 bases, J lost 7 bases, and 19 bases lay in between. CDR3 DNA: TGTGCCAGCAGCTCAAGACACCCCGATCGTCACGGGGAGCTGTTTTTT. Translated: CASSSRHPDRHGELFF.

This chain connects TRBV30 to TRBJ2-3, with 10 positions matching TRBD1. There are 16 residues in the CDR3. The V gene's germline CDR1 is GTSNPN and CDR2 SVGIG (reference sequence). V lost 5 bases and J lost 1; bases outside the gene matches: 9. The CDR3 loop reads CAWGLIGTGGTDTQYF. The CDR3 DNA sequence: TGTGCCTGGGGACTGATCGGGACAGGGGGCACAGATACGCAGTATTTT.

The chain combines TRBV19 with TRBJ1-1, with unresolved D. The CDR3 is 15 residues long. In germline, CDR1 is LNHDA, CDR2 SQIVND (reference sequence). V was shortened by 7 bases and J by 3 bases, with 18 bases between the two germline ends. The CDR3 region is CASKTAREGDTEAFF. DNA for the CDR3: TGTGCCAGTAAAACTGCGAGGGAGGGCGACACTGAAGCTTTCTTT. The full variable domain, rest sourced from reference TRBV19 and TRBJ1-1, is DGGITQSPKYLFRKEGQNVTLSCEQNLNHDAMYWYRQDPGQGLRLIYYSQIVNDFQKGDIAEGYSVSREKKESFPLTVTSAQKNPTAFYLCASKTAREGDTEAFFGQGTRLTVV.

This clone was observed a handful of times. This chain joins TRBV6-1 and TRBJ2-1, with D perhaps TRBD1 (5 bases). Trimming stripped 10 bases from V and 4 bases from J, with 14 bases between. CDR3 length equals 13 residues. Germline V gives CDR1 MNHNS, CDR2 SASEGT. CDR3 region: CAIAGPIYNEQFF. In nucleotides, the CDR3 is TGTGCCATCGCAGGGCCCATTTACAATGAGCAGTTCTTC.

This chain connects TRBV7-2 to TRBJ2-3; TRBD2 matches 12 bases. J gave up 5 bases and V 4 bases, and 7 bases lay outside the gene matches. Germline assignment: CDR1 SGHTA and CDR2 FQGNSA. This CDR3 region has 16 residues. CDR3 bases: TGTGCCAGCAGCTCGCCTAGCGGGAGGGCCATAGATACGCAGTATTTT. Translation gives CASSSPSGRAIDTQYF.

This clone was counted only a few times. The DNA for the CDR3 is TGTGCCTGGACCAAGACAGGCACTGAAGCTTTCTTT. Translated: CAWTKTGTEAFF. The chain joins TRBV30 to TRBJ1-1; a possible D gene is TRBD1 (6 bases). With 4 bases removed from V and 4 bases from J, the gap between germline ends came to 10 bases. The length of the CDR3 is 12 residues. Germline CDR1 is GTSNPN and CDR2 is SVGIG (reference sequence).

The V call is TRBV28, the J call TRBJ2-3, with D hard to call. Trimming stripped 1 base from V and 2 bases from J, with 7 bases between. Germline values: CDR1 MDHEN, CDR2 SYDVKM. This CDR3 is 14 amino acids long. The CDR3 DNA reads TGTGCCAGCAGTTTATCGGCAGTCACAGATACGCAGTATTTT. This gives the protein CASSLSAVTDTQYF.

The rearrangement joins TRBV4-2 to TRBJ2-1, with 7 positions matching TRBD2. V gave up 1 base and J gave up 1 base; unmatched junction bases: 10. This CDR3 comprises 18 residues. Germline-derived CDR1 and CDR2 are LGHNA and YNFKEQ. DNA of the CDR3: TGTGCCAGCAGCCAAGCCCTCCGGACTAGTGGGTCCTACAATGAGCAGTTCTTC. Residues: CASSQALRTSGSYNEQFF.